A selection of T cell receptor beta chains follows, all from one sample in a study of a mutant IDH1 vaccine in newly diagnosed glioma. Only in-frame clones appear in the TCRdb table, and some are missing; sequencing was by immunoSEQ multiplex PCR. This sample carries about 98,000 clones, around nine tenths of them seen once, and the ten largest clones take around 0.6%. The sample in question was PBMCs, obtained from a glioma patient treated with radiotherapy, temozolomide or both. The receptors were sampled from a woman aged 45-65 years with glioma. Both conserved end residues are part of each CDR3. The D gene is left open where the match is weak. Size values are once, few and many counts, or a class for expanded clones, and some rows have none.

clone size: NA
J gene: TRBJ1-6
D gene: NA
V gene: TRBV4-2
CDR3 protein: CASSPGQSSYNSPLHF
CDR3 DNA: TGTGCCAGCAGCCCAGGGCAAAGCTCCTATAATTCACCCCTCCACTTT

clone size: NA
J gene: TRBJ1-2
D gene: TRBD1
V gene: TRBV7-9
CDR3 protein: CASSSKQGLGYGYTF
CDR3 DNA: TGTGCCAGCAGCTCCAAACAGGGGCTTGGCTATGGCTACACCTTC

clone size: NA
J gene: TRBJ1-2
D gene: TRBD1
V gene: TRBV28
CDR3 protein: CASSLGQGNYGYTF
CDR3 DNA: TGTGCCAGCAGTTTAGGACAGGGGAACTATGGCTACACCTTC

clone size: NA
J gene: TRBJ2-7
D gene: TRBD2
V gene: TRBV10-3
CDR3 protein: CAISERGRGEQYF
CDR3 DNA: TGTGCCATCAGTGAAAGAGGGAGGGGCGAGCAGTACTTC

clone size: NA
J gene: TRBJ2-2
D gene: TRBD1
V gene: TRBV9
CDR3 protein: CASSGTGANTGELFF
CDR3 DNA: TGTGCCAGCAGCGGGACAGGGGCGAACACCGGGGAGCTGTTTTTT

clone size: NA
J gene: TRBJ1-6
D gene: TRBD1
V gene: TRBV7-2
CDR3 protein: CASTLVTQGANSPLHF
CDR3 DNA: TGTGCCAGTACCCTTGTAACTCAGGGGGCGAATTCACCCCTCCACTTT

clone size: few
J gene: TRBJ2-7
D gene: NA
V gene: TRBV6-5
CDR3 protein: CASSGGYEQYF
CDR3 DNA: TGTGCCAGCAGTGGGGGTTACGAGCAGTACTTC

clone size: NA
J gene: TRBJ1-1
D gene: TRBD1
V gene: TRBV6-1
CDR3 protein: CATNRGNADEAFF
CDR3 DNA: TGTGCCACCAACAGGGGGAACGCAGATGAAGCTTTCTTT

clone size: NA
J gene: TRBJ2-3
D gene: NA
V gene: TRBV4-2
CDR3 protein: CASSQGERPGSTDTQYF
CDR3 DNA: TGTGCCAGCAGCCAAGGGGAGCGGCCAGGATCCACAGATACGCAGTATTTT

clone size: NA
J gene: TRBJ2-1
D gene: NA
V gene: TRBV15
CDR3 protein: CATSSYNEQFF
CDR3 DNA: TGTGCCACCAGCAGTTACAATGAGCAGTTCTTC

clone size: few
J gene: TRBJ2-7
D gene: TRBD2
V gene: TRBV7-2
CDR3 protein: CASSQEGRAYEQYF
CDR3 DNA: TGTGCCAGCAGCCAAGAGGGGAGGGCCTACGAGCAGTACTTC

clone size: NA
J gene: TRBJ2-1
D gene: TRBD2
V gene: TRBV5-4
CDR3 protein: CASSFGTSGYNEQFF
CDR3 DNA: TGTGCCAGCAGCTTCGGGACTAGCGGCTACAATGAGCAGTTCTTC